This T cell receptor beta chain originates from a study of shared clonotypes between healthy human individuals. CDR1 and CDR2 (germline): MNHEY, SVGAGI. The CDR3 totals 15 residues. V lost 0 bases, J lost 11 bases, and 10 bases stayed unmatched. Data came from immunoSEQ multiplex PCR; TCRdb stores just in-frame clones and leaves some out. The sample lists roughly 2.5 million clones, around 90% seen once, with around 0.15% in the top ten. The chain combines TRBV6-5 with TRBJ1-1; 9 nucleotides match TRBD1. The sequenced sample consisted of naive CD4+ T cells sorted from blood. The subset: CD45RA+ positively selected. The receptor comes from a man younger than 35 in good health. CDR3 nucleotides: TGTGCCAGCAGTTACTCCTTCTTTCGACAGGGGGTGGCTTTCTTT. Its protein product is CASSYSFFRQGVAFF.